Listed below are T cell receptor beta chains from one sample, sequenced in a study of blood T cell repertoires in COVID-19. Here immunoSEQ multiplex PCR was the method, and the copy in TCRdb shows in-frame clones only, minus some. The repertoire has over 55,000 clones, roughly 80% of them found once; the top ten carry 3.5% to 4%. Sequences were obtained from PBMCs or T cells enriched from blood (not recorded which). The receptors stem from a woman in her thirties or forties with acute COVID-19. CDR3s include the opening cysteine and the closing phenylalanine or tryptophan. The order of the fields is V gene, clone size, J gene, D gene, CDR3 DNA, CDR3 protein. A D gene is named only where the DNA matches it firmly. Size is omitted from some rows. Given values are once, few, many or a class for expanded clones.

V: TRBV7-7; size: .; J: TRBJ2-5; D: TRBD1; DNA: TGTGCCAGCAGCCAGGACAGGGGCGTCCAAGAGACCCAGTACTTC; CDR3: CASSQDRGVQETQYF
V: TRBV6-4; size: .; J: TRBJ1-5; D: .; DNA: TGTGCCAGCAGCACAGGGCCGGGTCAGCCCCAGCATTTT; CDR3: CASSTGPGQPQHF
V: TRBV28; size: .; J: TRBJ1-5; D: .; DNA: TGTGCCAGCAGTCAGACAGTAAGCAATCAGCCCCAGCATTTT; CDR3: CASSQTVSNQPQHF
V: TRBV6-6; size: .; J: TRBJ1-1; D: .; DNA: TGTGCCAGCAGTCAGCTCCGGTCCTCGGGAACTGAAGCTTTCTTT; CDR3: CASSQLRSSGTEAFF
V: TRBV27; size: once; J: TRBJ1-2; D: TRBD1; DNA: TGTGCCAGCAGTCCCGGGACAGGGTTCGGCGGCTACACCTTC; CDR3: CASSPGTGFGGYTF
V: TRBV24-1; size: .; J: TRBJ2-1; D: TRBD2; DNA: TGTGCCACCAGTGACAATAAAGAGCGGGAGGGCCTGCGGGATGAGCAGTTCTTC; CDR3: CATSDNKEREGLRDEQFF
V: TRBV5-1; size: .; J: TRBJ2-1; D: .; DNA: TGCGCCAGCGGAGTAGCCGGGTCCCGGAGCTTTTACAATGAGCAGTTCTTC; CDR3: CASGVAGSRSFYNEQFF
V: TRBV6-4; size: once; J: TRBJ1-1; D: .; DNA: TGTGCCAGCAGAGAAGTCTCCCGAGGGACTGAAGCTTTCTTT; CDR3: CASREVSRGTEAFF
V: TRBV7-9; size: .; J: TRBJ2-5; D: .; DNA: TGTGCCAGCAGCGCGATTCGTGCGCTTGAAGAGACCCAGTACTTC; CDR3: CASSAIRALEETQYF
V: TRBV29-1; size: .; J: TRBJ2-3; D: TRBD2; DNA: TGCAGCGTGTGGACTAGCGGGGGTCTCTCGCAGTATTTT; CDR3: CSVWTSGGLSQYF
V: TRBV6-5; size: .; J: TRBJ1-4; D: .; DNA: TGTGCCAGCAGCGGAGGACCAGCGGGGGAAAAACTGTTTTTT; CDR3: CASSGGPAGEKLFF
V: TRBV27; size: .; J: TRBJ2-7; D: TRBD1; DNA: TGTGCCAGCAGCCTTACAGGGGGCAGGAACTACGAGCAGTACTTC; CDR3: CASSLTGGRNYEQYF
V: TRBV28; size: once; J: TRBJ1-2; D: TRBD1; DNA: TGTGCCATCCCTCAGGGAACAGGGGGGTATGGCTACACCTTC; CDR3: CAIPQGTGGYGYTF
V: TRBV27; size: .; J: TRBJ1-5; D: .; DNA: TGTGCCAGCGGTCGGGGTCAGCCCCAGCATTTT; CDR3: CASGRGQPQHF
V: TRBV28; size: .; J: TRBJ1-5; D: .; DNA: TGTGCCAGCAGTCCTTACAGGGACACTCAGCCCCAGCATTTT; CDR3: CASSPYRDTQPQHF
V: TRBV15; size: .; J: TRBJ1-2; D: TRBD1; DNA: TGTGCCACCAGAGCCGGCAGGGGGCTTATCTATGGCTACACCTTC; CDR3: CATRAGRGLIYGYTF
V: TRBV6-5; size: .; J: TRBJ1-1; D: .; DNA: TGTGCCAGCAATCCAGGGGAAAGAACTGAAGCTTTCTTT; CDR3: CASNPGERTEAFF
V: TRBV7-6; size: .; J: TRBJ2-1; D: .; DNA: TGTGCCAGCAGCTTGGTAGGAGGGCGGAATGAGCAGTTCTTC; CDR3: CASSLVGGRNEQFF
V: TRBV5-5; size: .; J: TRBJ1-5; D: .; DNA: TGTGCCAGCAGCTTCGGGGGTATTGAGCCCCAGCATTTT; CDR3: CASSFGGIEPQHF
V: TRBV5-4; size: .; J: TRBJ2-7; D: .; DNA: TGTGCCAGCAGCCCGGCAGGAGGCATCCCCCCCTACGAGCAGTACTTC; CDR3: CASSPAGGIPPYEQYF
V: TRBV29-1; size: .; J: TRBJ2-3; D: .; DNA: TGCAGCGGGGTAAGACTAGGTTTGGATACGCAGTATTTT; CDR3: CSGVRLGLDTQYF
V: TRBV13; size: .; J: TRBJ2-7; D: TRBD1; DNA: TGTGCCAGCAGCTTAGAAAGGCAGGGGGCGCCCCCCCCCTACGAGCAGTACTTC; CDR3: CASSLERQGAPPPYEQYF
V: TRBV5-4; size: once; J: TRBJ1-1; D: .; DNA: TGTGCCAGCAGCCACCACAAGGGGGGGACTGAAGCTTTCTTT; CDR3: CASSHHKGGTEAFF
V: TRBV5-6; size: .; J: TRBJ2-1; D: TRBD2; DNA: TGTGCCAGCACCCCCGGGGGGGTGATCTACAATGAGCAGTTCTTC; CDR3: CASTPGGVIYNEQFF
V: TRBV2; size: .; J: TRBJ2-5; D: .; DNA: TGTGCCAGCGGCCGGGGGTGGGGGGAGACCCAGTACTTC; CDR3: CASGRGWGETQYF
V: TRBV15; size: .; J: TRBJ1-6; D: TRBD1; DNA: TGTGCCACCAGCGGAGGACAGGGTTATCATTCACCCCTCCACTTT; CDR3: CATSGGQGYHSPLHF
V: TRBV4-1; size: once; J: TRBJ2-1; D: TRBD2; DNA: TGCGCCAGCAGCCATCACGGGGGGTTGTCCTACAATGAGCAGTTCTTC; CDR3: CASSHHGGLSYNEQFF
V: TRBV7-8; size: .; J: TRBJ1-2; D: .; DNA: TGTGCCAGCAGCTTAACCCGCAGAATGTCCTTC; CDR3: CASSLTRRMSF
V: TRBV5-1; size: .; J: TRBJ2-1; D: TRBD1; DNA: TGCGCCAGCAGCTTCCAGGCCAGGGGGAACAATGAGCAGTTCTTC; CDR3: CASSFQARGNNEQFF
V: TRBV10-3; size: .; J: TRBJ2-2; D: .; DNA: TGTGCCATCAGTGGAGCAGGGTCGGCCACCGGGGAGCTGTTTTTT; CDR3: CAISGAGSATGELFF
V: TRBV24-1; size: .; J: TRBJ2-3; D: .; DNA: TGTGCCACCAGTGACCGACTAGGCCGGGGCACAGATACGCAGTATTTT; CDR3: CATSDRLGRGTDTQYF
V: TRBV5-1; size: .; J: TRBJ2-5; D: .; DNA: TGCGCCAGCAGCACGAGCATGGCAGGCCAAGAGACCCAGTACTTC; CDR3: CASSTSMAGQETQYF
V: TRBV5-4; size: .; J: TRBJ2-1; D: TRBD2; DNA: TGTGCCAGCAGATCCCAGCGGGAGTCGGTTGAGCAGTTCTTC; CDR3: CASRSQRESVEQFF
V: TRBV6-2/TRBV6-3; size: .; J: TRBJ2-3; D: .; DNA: TGTGCCAGCAGTACTACTAGCGATACGCAGTATTTT; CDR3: CASSTTSDTQYF
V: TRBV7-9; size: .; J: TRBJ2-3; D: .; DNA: TGTGCCAGCAGCTTAAGCTCTGGGCAGGGCACGGATACGCAGTATTTT; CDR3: CASSLSSGQGTDTQYF
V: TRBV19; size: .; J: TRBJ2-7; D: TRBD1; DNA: TGTGCCAGTAGTAACTTGATCCAGGGGGCGACTCTGACTTCCCACTACGAGCAGTACTTC; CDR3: CASSNLIQGATLTSHYEQYF
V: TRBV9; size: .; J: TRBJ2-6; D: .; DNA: TGTGCCAGCAGCTTACAGGGTTCTGGGGCCAACGTCCTGACTTTC; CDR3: CASSLQGSGANVLTF
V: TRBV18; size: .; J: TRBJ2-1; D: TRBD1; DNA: TGTGCCAGCTCCTTGGGACAGAACAATGAGCAGTTCTTC; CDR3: CASSLGQNNEQFF
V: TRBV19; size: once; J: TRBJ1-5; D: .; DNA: TGTGCCAGTAGTATAGGCAGGGATCAGCCCCAGCATTTT; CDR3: CASSIGRDQPQHF
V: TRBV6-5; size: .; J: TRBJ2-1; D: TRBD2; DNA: TGTGCCAGCAGCACTAGCGGGGTAATAAATGAGCAGTTCTTC; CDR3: CASSTSGVINEQFF
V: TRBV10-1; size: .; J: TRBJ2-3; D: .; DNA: TGCGCCAGCAGTGAGTCGACTAGGCAGCCCACAGATACGCAGTATTTT; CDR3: CASSESTRQPTDTQYF
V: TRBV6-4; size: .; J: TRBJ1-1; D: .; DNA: TGTGCCAGCAGTGGCCTTCCGGGACATCAAGCTTTCTTT; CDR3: CASSGLPGHQAFF
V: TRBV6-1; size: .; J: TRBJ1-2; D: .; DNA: TGTGCCAGCAGTGAGCTAAACAGGGCCTATGGCTACACCTTC; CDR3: CASSELNRAYGYTF
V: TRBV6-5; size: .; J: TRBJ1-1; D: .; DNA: TGTGCCAGCAGTTACTCGATGCAGGAAGCTTTCTTT; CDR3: CASSYSMQEAFF
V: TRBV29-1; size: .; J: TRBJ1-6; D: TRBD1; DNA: TGCAGCGTCCGGGACAGTAATTCACCCCTCCACTTT; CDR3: CSVRDSNSPLHF
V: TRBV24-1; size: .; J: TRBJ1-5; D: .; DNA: TGTGCCACCAGTGGCACGAGGAGCAATCAGCCCCAGCATTTT; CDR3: CATSGTRSNQPQHF
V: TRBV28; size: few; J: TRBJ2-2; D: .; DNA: TGTGCCAGCAGTAATAATCCCGGGGAGCTGTTTTTT; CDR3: CASSNNPGELFF
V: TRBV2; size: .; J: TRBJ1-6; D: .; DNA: TGTGCCAGCGAAAAGGGAGGTAATTCACCCCTCCACTTT; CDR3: CASEKGGNSPLHF
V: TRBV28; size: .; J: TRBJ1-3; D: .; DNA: TGTGCCAGCAGGCTCCGGTCAGGCGGAAACACCATATATTTT; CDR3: CASRLRSGGNTIYF
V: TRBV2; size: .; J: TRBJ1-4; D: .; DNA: TGTGCCAGCAGTGAGCGTACGTCTAATGAAAAACTGTTTTTT; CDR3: CASSERTSNEKLFF
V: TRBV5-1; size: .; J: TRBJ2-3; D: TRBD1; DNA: TGCGCCAGCAGTTCTGGACAGGGATCCACAGATACGCAGTATTTT; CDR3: CASSSGQGSTDTQYF
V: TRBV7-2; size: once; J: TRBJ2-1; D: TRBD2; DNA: TGTGCCAGCAGCTACCGGAGCGGGGGGATGAATGAGCAGTTCTTC; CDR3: CASSYRSGGMNEQFF
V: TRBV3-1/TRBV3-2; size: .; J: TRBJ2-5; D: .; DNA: TGTGCCAGCAGCCAAGAAGCTCCTAAGTACTTC; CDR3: CASSQEAPKYF
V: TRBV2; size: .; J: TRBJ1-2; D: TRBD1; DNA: TGTGCCAGGAAGGGACAGGGGTGGGTGGATGGCTACACCTTC; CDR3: CARKGQGWVDGYTF
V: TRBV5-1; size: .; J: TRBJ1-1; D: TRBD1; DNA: TGCGCCAGCAGCTTGCAACCGGGACAGGAGGTGTGGAACACTGAAGCTTTCTTT; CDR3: CASSLQPGQEVWNTEAFF
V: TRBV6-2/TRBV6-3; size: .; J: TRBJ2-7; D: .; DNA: TGTGCCAGCAGTGTCCCAGGGTTTATCTCCTACGAGCAGTACTTC; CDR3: CASSVPGFISYEQYF
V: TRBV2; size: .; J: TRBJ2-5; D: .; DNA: TGTGCCAGCAGTGATCAAGCAGGGGTCGAGACCCAGTACTTC; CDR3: CASSDQAGVETQYF
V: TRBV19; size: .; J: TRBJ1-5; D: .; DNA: TGTGCCAGTAGTATAATGTTGTCGGGGGGACAGCCCCAGCATTTT; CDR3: CASSIMLSGGQPQHF
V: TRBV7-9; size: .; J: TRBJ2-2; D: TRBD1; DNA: TGTGCCAGCAGCGAAACGGGGGGACAGGGAATGACGTTTTTT; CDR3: CASSETGGQGMTFF